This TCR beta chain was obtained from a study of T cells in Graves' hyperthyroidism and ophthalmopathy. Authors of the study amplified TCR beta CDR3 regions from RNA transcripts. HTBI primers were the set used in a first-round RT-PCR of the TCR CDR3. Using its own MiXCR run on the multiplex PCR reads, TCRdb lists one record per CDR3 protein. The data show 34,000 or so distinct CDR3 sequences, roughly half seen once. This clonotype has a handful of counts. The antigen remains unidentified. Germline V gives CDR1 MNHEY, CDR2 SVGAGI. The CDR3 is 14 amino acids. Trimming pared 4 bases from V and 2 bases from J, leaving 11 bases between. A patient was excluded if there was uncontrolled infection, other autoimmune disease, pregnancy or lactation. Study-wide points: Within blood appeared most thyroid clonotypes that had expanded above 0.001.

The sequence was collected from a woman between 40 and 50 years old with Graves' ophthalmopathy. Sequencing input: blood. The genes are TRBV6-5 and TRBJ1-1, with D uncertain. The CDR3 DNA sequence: TGTGCCAGCAGTTCGGCCGGAGACAACACTGAAGCTTTCTTT. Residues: CASSSAGDNTEAFF.